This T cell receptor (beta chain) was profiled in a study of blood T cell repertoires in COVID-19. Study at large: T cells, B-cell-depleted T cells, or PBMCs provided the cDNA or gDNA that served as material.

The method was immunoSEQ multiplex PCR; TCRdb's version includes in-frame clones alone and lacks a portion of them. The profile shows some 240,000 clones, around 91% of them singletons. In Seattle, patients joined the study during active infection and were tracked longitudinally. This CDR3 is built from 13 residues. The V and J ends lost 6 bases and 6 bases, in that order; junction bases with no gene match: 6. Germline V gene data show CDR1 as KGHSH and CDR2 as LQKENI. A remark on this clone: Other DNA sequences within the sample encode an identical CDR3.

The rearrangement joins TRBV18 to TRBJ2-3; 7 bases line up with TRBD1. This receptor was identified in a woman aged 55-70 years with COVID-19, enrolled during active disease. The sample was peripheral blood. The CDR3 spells CASSPDRADTQYF. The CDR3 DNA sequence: TGTGCCAGCTCGCCCGACAGGGCCGATACGCAGTATTTT.